The 27 T cell receptor beta chains presented below share a single source sample, sequenced in a study of HIV-infected children after antiretroviral therapy interruption. Unique molecular identifiers were included in an RNA-based 3' RACE TCR library. One entry per CDR3 protein, called by TCRdb with MiXCR from the 3' RACE reads. The table shows about 89,000 distinct CDR3 sequences, with about 6.9% occurring only once. The sample's treatment: PENTA 11 planned treatment interruption arm or continuous ART arm. The input for sequencing was CD45RA+ CD4+ T cells from PBMCs, pooled from several time points, taken from a donor given antiretroviral therapy, either interrupted or continuous. The subset denotes: naive CD4+ CD45RA+ CD45RO- T cells. The receptors shown here come from a pool of human donors with HIV.

The chain employs TRBV7-2 and TRBJ2-5; tentatively, D is TRBD2 (5 bases). CDR3 length: 13 amino acids. The V end was cut by 7 bases, the J end by 4 bases, with 13 bases between. Per the germline V gene, CDR1 is SGHTA and CDR2 is FQGNSA. CDR3 in amino acids: CASNFDGIETQYF. DNA of the CDR3: TGTGCCAGCAACTTTGACGGGATAGAGACCCAGTACTTC.

The sample holds many counts of this clonotype. In nucleotides, the CDR3 is TGTGCCAGCAGTTTAAGGGCGGGGACCTACGAGCAGTACTTC. Its protein is CASSLRAGTYEQYF. The rearrangement uses TRBV27 and TRBJ2-7; D is perhaps TRBD2 (6 bases). V was pared by 2 bases and J by 2 bases, with 10 bases between. Germline V lookup: CDR1 MNHEY, CDR2 SMNVEV (reference sequence). There are 14 residues in the CDR3.

The sample holds many counts of this clonotype. The chain carries TRBV7-3 and TRBJ2-5, with TRBD1 matching 9 bases. Trimming cost V 3 bases and J 2 bases; bases outside gene matches: 1. Germline V gives CDR1 SGHTA, CDR2 FQGTGA. The length of the CDR3 is 14 residues. The CDR3 protein is CASSLGQGQETQYF. The CDR3 coding sequence is TGTGCCAGCAGCTTGGGACAGGGACAAGAGACCCAGTACTTC.

This clonotype was detected many times. The chain couples TRBV12-5 to TRBJ1-1; TRBD1 matches 8 bases. V dropped 6 bases and J dropped 4; count of bases not matched to a gene: 10. The germline V gene encodes CDR1 LGHNT and CDR2 FRNRAP. The CDR3 totals 15 residues. For the CDR3, the DNA is TGTGCTAGTGGCCTCACAGCTACAGGGGGCACTGAAGCTTTCTTT. Protein sequence: CASGLTATGGTEAFF.

Many counts were recorded for this clonotype. V is TRBV3-1 and J is TRBJ1-1; D possibly corresponds to TRBD1 (5 bases). V was clipped by 4 bases and J by 0 bases, with 9 bases between them. There are 14 residues in the CDR3. Per the germline V gene, CDR1 is LGHDT and CDR2 is YNNKEL (reference sequence). CDR3 sequence reads: CASSRKTVNTEAFF. The CDR3 DNA reads as TGTGCCAGCAGCCGCAAGACAGTGAACACTGAAGCTTTCTTT.

The sample holds many counts of this clonotype. J is TRBJ1-2 and V is TRBV5-6, with 8 bases lining up with TRBD1. V lost 4 bases to trimming and J lost 8 bases; unmatched junction nucleotides: 7. The CDR3 loop spans 13 amino acids. CDR1 and CDR2 (germline): SGHDT, YYEEEE. CDR3 amino acids: CASSLDRAVGYTF. For the CDR3, the DNA is TGTGCCAGCAGCCTGGACAGGGCGGTCGGCTACACCTTC.

In this sample, this clonotype turned up many times. The rearrangement links TRBV6-1 to TRBJ2-6, with 7 bases fitting TRBD1. This CDR3 comprises 20 residues. The V segment lost 4 bases and the J segment 0 bases; nucleotides outside the gene matches: 15. In germline, CDR1 is MNHNS, CDR2 SASEGT. In DNA, the CDR3 is TGTGCCAGCAGTGGAAAATGGACAGGTCTCGCCCACTCTGGGGCCAACGTCCTGACTTTC. This sequence encodes CASSGKWTGLAHSGANVLTF.

This clonotype was seen many times. This chain connects TRBV10-1 to TRBJ1-1; 7 bases match TRBD1. V gave up 2 bases and J gave up 0 bases; unmatched junction bases: 12. Per germline, CDR1 WNHNN and CDR2 SYGVQD (reference sequence). This CDR3 region has 18 residues. Here the CDR3 reads CASSEMSDRVRVNTEAFF. CDR3 nucleotide sequence: TGCGCCAGCAGTGAGATGTCTGACAGGGTAAGGGTGAACACTGAAGCTTTCTTT.

This clonotype was observed at least ten times. The chain combines TRBV2 with TRBJ2-3; the D gene is possibly TRBD2 (6 bases). V shed 4 bases and J shed 6 bases, with 17 bases lying between them. Germline V gene lookup returns CDR1 SNHLY and CDR2 FYNNEI. There are 15 residues in the CDR3. The CDR3 sequence: CASSGYAGIADTQYF. Written as DNA, the CDR3 is TGTGCCAGCAGTGGCTACGCGGGGATTGCGGATACGCAGTATTTT.

This clonotype has at least ten counts. This chain uses TRBV29-1 with TRBJ2-5, with unresolved D. The V end was cut by 3 bases, the J end by 2 bases, with 10 bases between. In germline, CDR1 is SQVTM, CDR2 ANQGSEA. CDR3 length: 13 residues. The CDR3 spells CSVEWNTQETQYF. The DNA of the CDR3 is TGCAGCGTTGAGTGGAACACGCAAGAGACCCAGTACTTC.

This clonotype was observed a few times. This chain joins TRBV19 and TRBJ1-5, with 11 bases lining up with TRBD1. The J segment lost 2 bases and the V segment lost 3 bases, leaving 6 bases of the junction unmatched. The CDR3 contains 17 residues. Germline V gene sequence: CDR1 LNHDA, CDR2 SQIVND (reference sequence). In DNA, the CDR3 is TGTGCCAGTAGTATGGACAGGGGGCCGGTCGGCAATCAGCCCCAGCATTTT. Protein sequence: CASSMDRGPVGNQPQHF. Supplemented by reference TRBV19 and TRBJ1-5, the full variable domain reads DGGITQSPKYLFRKEGQNVTLSCEQNLNHDAMYWYRQDPGQGLRLIYYSQIVNDFQKGDIAEGYSVSREKKESFPLTVTSAQKNPTAFYLCASSMDRGPVGNQPQHFGDGTRLSIL.

This clonotype has ten or more counts. This chain connects TRBV12-3 or TRBV12-4 to TRBJ1-4; no definite D call. CDR3 length: 12 residues. Trimming pared 8 bases from V and 4 bases from J, leaving 8 bases between. For the CDR3, the DNA is TGTGCCAGCTGCAAGCTTAATGAAAAACTGTTTTTT. The encoded protein is CASCKLNEKLFF.

This clonotype was seen at least ten times. The chain uses TRBV7-8 and TRBJ1-5, with 9 bases that match TRBD1. V shed 5 bases and J 4 bases; nucleotides not matched to a gene: 15. The germline gives CDR1 SGHVS, CDR2 FQNEAQ. The CDR3 is made up of 18 amino acids. The CDR3 nucleotides read TGTGCCAGCAGCCCCGCCCGGGACAGGGTATTATCGAATCAGCCCCAGCATTTT. Its protein product is CASSPARDRVLSNQPQHF.

The table lists this clonotype with a few counts. One junction end does not reproduce the germline sequence, and a read error may be involved. The chain uses TRBV16 and TRBJ2-4; D possibly corresponds to TRBD2 (7 bases). CDR1 is KGHSY and CDR2 is FQNENV in the germline V gene. The CDR3 totals 15 residues. DNA for the CDR3: TGTGCCAGCAGCCAGGACTGGGGGGGCGCGAACACCTTGTACTTT. Its protein product is CASSQDWGGANTLYF.

This clonotype was counted at least ten times. This chain connects TRBV7-9 to TRBJ2-5; D is ambiguous. Per germline, CDR1 SEHNR and CDR2 FQNEAQ (reference sequence). Trimming removed 2 bases at V and 4 bases at J, with 5 bases between. CDR3 size: 12 residues. CDR3 residues: CASSLSGETQYF. CDR3 sequence (DNA): TGTGCCAGCAGCTTATCGGGAGAGACCCAGTACTTC.

The chain combines TRBV19 with TRBJ1-1; D call uncertain. The CDR3 spans 14 residues. Trimming shortened V by 3 bases and J by 0 bases, and 8 bases separated the two germline ends. Germline V lookup: CDR1 LNHDA, CDR2 SQIVND (reference sequence). Here the CDR3 DNA reads TGTGCCAGTAGTATCCTGGGGTTGAACACTGAAGCTTTCTTT. Its translation is CASSILGLNTEAFF.

This clonotype was seen at least ten times. The chain couples TRBV7-3 to TRBJ1-1; TRBD1 agrees at 7 bases. This CDR3 has 15 amino acids. Trimming at V came to 0 bases and at J to 1 base, leaving 2 bases not matched to a gene. Germline V gene data show CDR1 as SGHTA and CDR2 as FQGTGA. The CDR3 here is CASSLTGGWNTEAFF. The CDR3 DNA sequence: TGTGCCAGCAGCTTAACAGGGGGCTGGAACACTGAAGCTTTCTTT.

The table lists this clonotype with many counts. This chain links TRBV6-1 with TRBJ2-7, with no clear D. The CDR3 is 11 residues long. Germline V gene lookup returns CDR1 MNHNS and CDR2 SASEGT. The V and J ends lost 6 bases and 2 bases respectively, with 5 bases between them. CDR3 residues: CASRSPYEQYF. CDR3 DNA: TGTGCCAGCAGGAGCCCCTACGAGCAGTACTTC.

This clonotype was seen ten or more times. V and J are TRBV18 and TRBJ1-1, with 8 bases aligning to TRBD1. Losses at the gene ends were 3 bases for V and 5 bases for J; bases not matched to a gene: 5. In germline, CDR1 is KGHSH, CDR2 LQKENI. The CDR3 extends over 14 amino acids. CDR3 in amino acids: CASSPGRGRTEAFF. CDR3 in DNA: TGTGCCAGCTCACCGGGCAGGGGGCGGACTGAAGCTTTCTTT.

The chain links TRBV19 to TRBJ1-5; D uncertain. The CDR3 extends over 13 amino acids. Germline V gene data show CDR1 as LNHDA and CDR2 as SQIVND (reference sequence). V gave up 3 bases and J gave up 7 bases, with 10 bases separating them. DNA for the CDR3: TGTGCCAGTAGTATCGCGGGCTGGCAGCCCCAGCATTTT. This sequence encodes CASSIAGWQPQHF.

This clonotype has a count of ten or more. This chain links TRBV20-1 with TRBJ2-5, with 7 positions matching TRBD2. This CDR3 has 15 residues. The germline gives CDR1 DFQATT, CDR2 SNEGSKA (reference sequence). The ends lost 6 bases at V and 5 bases at J; junction bases unmatched: 15. For the CDR3, the DNA is TGCAGTGCCGGTGGAAGGGCGGGGGTCATGGAGACCCAGTACTTC. Translated, it gives CSAGGRAGVMETQYF.

This clonotype appeared many times. This chain uses TRBV12-3 or TRBV12-4 with TRBJ2-7; TRBD1 might be the D (5 bases). V lost 2 bases and J lost 2, with 13 bases in between. CDR3 length: 15 amino acids. The CDR3, as DNA: TGTGCCAGCAGTTTAAGGGGCTCTTTTGCCTACGAGCAGTACTTC. Its translation: CASSLRGSFAYEQYF.

This clonotype has a count of ten or more. The chain is built from TRBV6-5 and TRBJ1-2, with D perhaps TRBD1 (6 bases). Per the germline V gene, CDR1 is MNHEY and CDR2 is SVGAGI. Trimming left V 6 bases short and J 4 bases short, with 15 bases between. The CDR3 has 14 residues. Here the CDR3 DNA reads TGTGCCAGCAGATCCGTAACAGGGACCTATGGCTACACCTTC. Translating it yields CASRSVTGTYGYTF.

This clonotype has ten or more counts. V and J are TRBV11-2 and TRBJ2-3; D is unresolved. The CDR3 runs 15 residues. Germline lookup yields CDR1 SGHAT and CDR2 FQNNGV. Trimming took 0 bases from V and 0 from J, leaving 7 bases between them. The CDR3 DNA is TGTGCCAGCAGCTTAGAAGCGTCTAGCACAGATACGCAGTATTTT. It codes for CASSLEASSTDTQYF.

V gene TRBV28 combines with J gene TRBJ1-6, with 7 bases that match TRBD1. Trimming cost V 6 bases and J 7 bases; bases outside gene matches: 9. The CDR3 is made up of 15 amino acids. Germline V gives CDR1 MDHEN, CDR2 SYDVKM. CDR3 in DNA: TGTGCCAGCAGCCGCGGGACAGATCCAAATTCACCCCTCCACTTT. Translating it yields CASSRGTDPNSPLHF.

This clonotype was recorded at least ten times. The chain recombines TRBV5-1 with TRBJ1-5; 12 positions match TRBD1. V was pared by 4 bases and J by 7 bases, with 3 bases of the junction left unmatched. The CDR3 is made up of 14 amino acids. Germline-derived CDR1 and CDR2 are SGHRS and YFSETQ. The chain's CDR3 is CASSLGTGGQPQHF. The CDR3 DNA follows: TGCGCCAGCAGCCTAGGGACAGGGGGCCAGCCCCAGCATTTT.

Many counts were recorded for this clonotype. J is TRBJ1-5 and V is TRBV10-3; no reliable D call. V lost 0 bases and J 3 bases, leaving 6 bases between the germline ends. The CDR3 loop spans 14 amino acids. CDR1 is ENHRY and CDR2 is SYGVKD in the germline V gene. The CDR3 nucleotides read TGTGCCATCAGTGAGTCTCAGTACAATCAGCCCCAGCATTTT. It is translated as CAISESQYNQPQHF.